This TCR beta chain was sequenced in a study of blood T cells in healthy people across ages. Each donor had about 9.6 milliliters of peripheral blood drawn. Primed by a sample-barcoded 5' primer and a J-beta primer mix, a second PCR proceeded for roughly 6 to 12 cycles. MiXCR, applied by TCRdb to the 5' RACE reads, yields one record per CDR3 protein. The profile covers about 640,000 distinct CDR3 sequences, with about 54% appearing a single time and 35% to 40% taken by the ten largest. This CDR3 is 15 amino acids long. Germline V gives CDR1 DFQATT, CDR2 SNEGSKA (reference sequence). Losses at the gene ends were 5 bases for V and 4 bases for J; bases not matched to a gene: 11.

The V gene is TRBV20-1, the J gene TRBJ2-1, with 7 bases aligning to TRBD2. Sequences were obtained from blood. This clonotype was sampled from a man aged 60-69 years in good health. The CDR3 loop is CSAGTVAGSYNEQFF. Written as DNA, the CDR3 is TGCAGTGCTGGGACCGTAGCGGGCTCTTACAATGAGCAGTTCTTC.